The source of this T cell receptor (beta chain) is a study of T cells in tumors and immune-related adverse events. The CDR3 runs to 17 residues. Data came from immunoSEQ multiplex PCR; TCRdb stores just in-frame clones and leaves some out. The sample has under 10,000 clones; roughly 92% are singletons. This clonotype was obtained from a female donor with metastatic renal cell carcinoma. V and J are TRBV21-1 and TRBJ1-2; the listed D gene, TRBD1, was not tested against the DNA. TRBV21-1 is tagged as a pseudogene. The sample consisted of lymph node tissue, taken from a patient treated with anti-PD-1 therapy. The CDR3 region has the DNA TGTGCCAGCAGCAACGGAGACAGGGGGCACCAGAACTATGGCTACACCTTC. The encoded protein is CASSNGDRGHQNYGYTF.